A single sample is the source of the 29 T cell receptor beta chains below, sequenced in a study of CD8 T cells in cerebrospinal fluid in Alzheimer's disease. TCRdb reprocessed the 10x single-cell sequencing reads and stores each CDR3 protein as one record, lacking DNA. The sample has 580 or so distinct CDR3 sequences. What was sequenced was cerebrospinal fluid. These receptors were obtained from a human donor with Parkinson's disease.

By frequency, this clonotype is large (0.1 to 1%). J is TRBJ2-1 and V is TRBV6-1; TCRdb names TRBD1, which stays unverified in the absence of DNA. From germline, CDR1 is MNHNS and CDR2 SASEGT. This CDR3 has 17 amino acids. CDR3 loop: CASTGGAASYSYNEQFF.

This clonotype ranks as large in terms of frequency. The CDR3 region is CATSPGPNSGGANVLTF. V and J are TRBV24-1 and TRBJ2-6; TCRdb selects TRBD1, and the lack of DNA leaves this call unchecked. The CDR3 is made up of 17 amino acids. Per the germline V gene, CDR1 is KGHDR and CDR2 is SFDVKD.

This clonotype registers large (0.1 to 1%) by frequency. The chain uses TRBV28 and TRBJ2-7; TCRdb selects TRBD2, and the lack of DNA leaves this call unchecked. The germline CDR1 and CDR2 sequences are MDHEN and SYDVKM. The CDR3 runs to 15 residues. The CDR3 region is CASSLLGQSSYEQYF.

This clonotype registers large by frequency. The V and J genes are TRBV29-1 and TRBJ1-1; the TCRdb D gene call, TRBD1, has no DNA to confirm it. CDR1 and CDR2 (germline): SQVTM, ANQGSEA. The CDR3 spans 14 residues. This CDR3 is CSVSKGTGDSEAFF. Based on the CDR3 plus reference TRBV29-1 and TRBJ1-1, the full variable domain is SAVISQKPSRDICQRGTSLTIQCQVDSQVTMMFWYRQQPGQSLTLIATANQGSEATYESGFVIDKFPISRPNLTFSTLTVSNMSPEDSSIYLCSVSKGTGDSEAFFGQGTRLTVV.

This clonotype is deemed large (0.1 to 1%) by its frequency. The chain carries TRBV9 and TRBJ2-7; TCRdb's D gene call, TRBD2, goes unchecked for lack of DNA. Germline assignment: CDR1 SGDLS and CDR2 YYNGEE. This CDR3 spans 14 amino acids. The CDR3 protein is CASSVGSGSYEQYF.

Frequency places this clonotype as large (0.1 to 1%). The rearrangement links TRBV6-2 or TRBV6-3 to TRBJ1-1. CDR3 length: 14 amino acids. CDR1 MNHEY and CDR2 SVGEGT come from the germline V gene. CDR3 sequence: CASSYSKQNTEAFF.

This clonotype is labeled large based on frequency. The chain links TRBV2 to TRBJ2-6; the TRBD2 assignment by TCRdb is unverifiable without DNA. The CDR3 runs to 15 residues. Germline CDR1 reads SNHLY; CDR2 reads FYNNEI. CDR3 protein: CASSELAGGANVLTF.

Its frequency marks this clonotype as large (0.1 to 1%). The J gene is TRBJ2-1, the V gene TRBV19; the TCRdb call, TRBD2, lacks DNA for checking. This CDR3 comprises 15 residues. In germline, CDR1 is LNHDA, CDR2 SQIVND (reference sequence). The CDR3 protein is CASRKTSGDYNEQFF.

According to its frequency, this clonotype is large. The chain has TRBV6-2 or TRBV6-3 and TRBJ1-2. This CDR3 is built from 11 residues. Germline CDR1 is MNHEY and CDR2 is SVGEGT. The CDR3 loop reads CASRRTYGYTF.

In terms of frequency, this clonotype is medium-sized. The chain links TRBV5-5 to TRBJ1-5. The CDR3 length is 13 residues. The germline V gene has CDR1 SGHKS and CDR2 YYEKEE (reference sequence). The CDR3: CASSLSQGPPQHF.

This clonotype is medium-sized by frequency. The J gene is TRBJ1-6, the V gene TRBV18; the D call of TRBD1 rests on TCRdb alone, since no DNA is present to check it. The CDR3 is made up of 15 amino acids. CDR1 and CDR2 from the germline V gene are KGHSH and LQKENI. CDR3 sequence reads: CASSPDRGPNSPLHF.

According to its frequency, this clonotype is large. This chain uses TRBV6-2 or TRBV6-3 with TRBJ2-2; TCRdb's D gene call, TRBD1, goes unchecked for lack of DNA. Per the germline V gene, CDR1 is MNHEY and CDR2 is SVGEGT. The CDR3 contains 14 residues. The chain's CDR3 is CASSWTGNTGELFF.

This clonotype is classed as large by frequency. The chain has TRBV18 and TRBJ2-1; the D call of TRBD2 rests on TCRdb alone, since no DNA is present to check it. This CDR3 is 14 amino acids long. Germline V gene lookup returns CDR1 KGHSH and CDR2 LQKENI. CDR3 in amino acids: CASSPLLEDNEQFF.

In terms of frequency, this clonotype is large. The genes are TRBV6-5 and TRBJ2-1. Germline CDR1 reads MNHEY; CDR2 reads SVGAGI. The CDR3 extends over 13 amino acids. The CDR3 here is CASSYVRGNEQFF.

This clonotype is called large based on its frequency. V is TRBV7-2 and J is TRBJ2-1; TCRdb designates TRBD2, a call that cannot be tested without DNA. This CDR3 spans 14 amino acids. Germline CDR1 SGHTA, CDR2 FQGNSA. The CDR3 protein is CASSSGLFYNEQFF.

This clonotype is deemed large by its frequency. The gene calls are TRBV5-1 and TRBJ2-1; TCRdb gives TRBD2 as the D gene, but with no DNA this cannot be confirmed. From germline, CDR1 is SGHRS and CDR2 YFSETQ. The CDR3 spans 17 residues. CDR3 sequence: CASRRTSGRVAYNEQFF.

This clonotype is called large based on its frequency. V usage is TRBV12-5 and J usage is TRBJ1-1; TCRdb indicates TRBD1, and absent DNA this call remains unverified. Germline values: CDR1 LGHNT, CDR2 FRNRAP. The CDR3 totals 13 residues. Here the CDR3 reads CASGREGGTEAFF.

Measured by frequency, this clonotype is medium-sized. V and J are TRBV6-5 and TRBJ2-5. The CDR3 contains 15 residues. Germline-derived CDR1 and CDR2 are MNHEY and SVGAGI. The CDR3 sequence is CASSRGLGTQETQYF.

According to its frequency, this clonotype is medium-sized (0.01 to 0.1%). This sequence joins TRBV6-2 or TRBV6-3 and TRBJ2-3; with no DNA, the TCRdb D assignment of TRBD1 cannot be verified. This CDR3 has 14 residues. Looked up from germline, CDR1 is MNHEY and CDR2 is SVGEGT. The CDR3 reads CASSEGTEGDTQYF.

This clonotype ranks as medium-sized in terms of frequency. The rearrangement links TRBV20-1 to TRBJ2-3. Per the germline V gene, CDR1 is DFQATT and CDR2 is SNEGSKA (reference sequence). The length of the CDR3 is 15 residues. CDR3 region: CSANNVQVGTDTQYF.

This clonotype is deemed large by its frequency. The chain recombines TRBV7-2 with TRBJ2-2. This CDR3 comprises 15 residues. The germline gives CDR1 SGHTA, CDR2 FQGNSA. This CDR3 reads CASSPVTGSTGELFF.

In terms of frequency, this clonotype is large. The chain combines TRBV18 with TRBJ2-5; there is no DNA to check the TCRdb D call of TRBD1. The CDR3 spans 14 residues. From germline, CDR1 is KGHSH and CDR2 LQKENI. The chain's CDR3 is CASSLTGGGETQYF. Looking up the rest from reference TRBV18 and TRBJ2-5 gives the full variable domain: NAGVMQNPRHLVRRRGQEARLRCSPMKGHSHVYWYRQLPEEGLKFMVYLQKENIIDESGMPKERFSAEFPKEGPSILRIQQVVRGDSAAYFCASSLTGGGETQYFGPGTRLLVL.

By frequency, this clonotype is large. The chain is built from TRBV7-2 and TRBJ2-5; there is no DNA to check the TCRdb D call of TRBD2. There are 17 residues in the CDR3. CDR1 is SGHTA and CDR2 is FQGNSA in the germline V gene. The CDR3 protein is CASSPGTSGSFVETQYF.

This clonotype is classed as large by frequency. This chain connects TRBV4-3 to TRBJ2-7; TCRdb outputs TRBD2, but without DNA this stays unchecked. Germline loops: CDR1 LGHNA, CDR2 YSLEER. This CDR3 has 15 amino acids. This CDR3 is CASSLVLAGAYEQYF.

Its frequency marks this clonotype as large (0.1 to 1%). The chain is built from TRBV20-1 and TRBJ2-7; the D gene TCRdb calls, TRBD1, cannot be checked with no DNA. In germline, CDR1 is DFQATT, CDR2 SNEGSKA (reference sequence). CDR3 length equals 16 residues. The CDR3 spells CSATGTGGLVSYEQYF.

This clonotype ranks as large in terms of frequency. CDR3 sequence reads: CASSQGRVGTEAFF. The rearrangement uses TRBV3-1 and TRBJ1-1. Germline values: CDR1 LGHDT, CDR2 YNNKEL (reference sequence). The CDR3 has 14 amino acids.

Frequency places this clonotype as medium-sized. V usage is TRBV29-1 and J usage is TRBJ1-1. The CDR3 has 15 amino acids. CDR1 is SQVTM, CDR2 ANQGSEA, per germline. This CDR3 reads CSALRPGGVNTEAFF.

This clonotype is deemed large by its frequency. CDR3 residues: CASSFPGRDRAPQHF. The chain has TRBV28 and TRBJ1-5; TCRdb's D call of TRBD1 is untestable without DNA. The V gene's germline CDR1 is MDHEN and CDR2 SYDVKM. This CDR3 spans 15 amino acids.

By frequency, this clonotype is large (0.1 to 1%). The rearrangement joins TRBV7-6 to TRBJ2-2. This CDR3 region has 19 residues. Germline CDR1 reads SGHVS; CDR2 reads FNYEAQ. The CDR3 loop is CASSLEPLTATLNTGELFF.